This is a list of T cell receptor beta chains from one sample in a study of T cell changes during pregnancy in multiple sclerosis. Here immunoSEQ multiplex PCR was the method, and the copy in TCRdb shows in-frame clones only, minus some. The table has around 51,000 clones, under 95% seen once; the top ten hold about 0.5%. Sequenced here: CD4+ T cells from peripheral blood mononuclear cells, sampled in the second trimester of pregnancy. These receptors were collected from a female donor with multiple sclerosis, enrolled in a pregnancy study. Both conserved end residues are part of each CDR3. Fields, in order: D gene, clone size, V gene, CDR3 length, J gene, CDR3 DNA, CDR3 protein. The D gene is left open where the match is weak. Clone size appears in some rows only: once, few, many, or a class for an expanded clone.

d_call: TRBD2
clone_size: -
v_call: TRBV28
cdr3_length: 14
j_call: TRBJ2-3
cdr3_nt: TGTGCCAGCAGTTTAGCGGGGGGCACAGATACGCAGTATTTT
cdr3_aa: CASSLAGGTDTQYF

d_call: TRBD1
clone_size: -
v_call: TRBV9
cdr3_length: 15
j_call: TRBJ1-3
cdr3_nt: TGTGCCAGCAGCGTAGATAGGGGGCCTGGAAACACCATATATTTT
cdr3_aa: CASSVDRGPGNTIYF

d_call: -
clone_size: -
v_call: TRBV6-1
cdr3_length: 16
j_call: TRBJ2-1
cdr3_nt: TGTGCCAGCAGTGAATGGGTCTCTGGACACCTTAATGAGCAGTTCTTC
cdr3_aa: CASSEWVSGHLNEQFF

d_call: TRBD2
clone_size: -
v_call: TRBV11-2
cdr3_length: 18
j_call: TRBJ2-5
cdr3_nt: TGTGCCAGCAGCGCCAACGTCCTAGCGGGGGGCTTCCAAGAGACCCAGTACTTC
cdr3_aa: CASSANVLAGGFQETQYF

d_call: TRBD2
clone_size: -
v_call: TRBV7-3
cdr3_length: 15
j_call: TRBJ2-1
cdr3_nt: TGTGCCAGCGGCAGACTAGCGGGGGGGCGCAATGAGCAGTTCTTC
cdr3_aa: CASGRLAGGRNEQFF

d_call: -
clone_size: -
v_call: TRBV7-2
cdr3_length: 15
j_call: TRBJ2-1
cdr3_nt: TGTGCCAGCAGTGGAGTAGGGGCCGCATACAATGAGCAGTTCTTC
cdr3_aa: CASSGVGAAYNEQFF

d_call: TRBD1
clone_size: -
v_call: TRBV7-2
cdr3_length: 15
j_call: TRBJ1-1
cdr3_nt: TGTGCCAGCAGCCCGACAGGGGCGATGAACACTGAAGCTTTCTTT
cdr3_aa: CASSPTGAMNTEAFF

d_call: -
clone_size: -
v_call: TRBV7-3
cdr3_length: 13
j_call: TRBJ2-5
cdr3_nt: TGTGCCAGCAGCAGGGGCGTCGGTGAGACCCAGTACTTC
cdr3_aa: CASSRGVGETQYF

d_call: -
clone_size: -
v_call: TRBV25-1
cdr3_length: 14
j_call: TRBJ1-1
cdr3_nt: TGTGCCAGCAGCCTCGGACAGAGGAGGCCTGAAGCTTTCTTT
cdr3_aa: CASSLGQRRPEAFF

d_call: TRBD2
clone_size: -
v_call: TRBV4-1
cdr3_length: 17
j_call: TRBJ2-5
cdr3_nt: TGCGCCAGCAGCCAAGATCGGGGGGGGGCGGGAAAAGAGACCCAGTACTTC
cdr3_aa: CASSQDRGGAGKETQYF

d_call: TRBD1
clone_size: -
v_call: TRBV30
cdr3_length: 12
j_call: TRBJ2-7
cdr3_nt: TGTGCCTCCCGGGACAGGGGTTACGAGCAGTACTTC
cdr3_aa: CASRDRGYEQYF

d_call: TRBD1
clone_size: -
v_call: TRBV19
cdr3_length: 17
j_call: TRBJ1-5
cdr3_nt: TGTGCCAGTAGTCTCGCAACAGGGGGCAGGGGCAATCAGCCCCAGCATTTT
cdr3_aa: CASSLATGGRGNQPQHF

d_call: TRBD1
clone_size: -
v_call: TRBV7-2
cdr3_length: 15
j_call: TRBJ2-1
cdr3_nt: TGTGCCAGCAGCTCCTATCGGGACAGTTACAATGAGCAGTTCTTC
cdr3_aa: CASSSYRDSYNEQFF

d_call: TRBD2
clone_size: -
v_call: TRBV2
cdr3_length: 14
j_call: TRBJ2-5
cdr3_nt: TGTGCCAGCAGTGAAACTAGCGGGCAAGAGACCCAGTACTTC
cdr3_aa: CASSETSGQETQYF

d_call: -
clone_size: -
v_call: TRBV7-9
cdr3_length: 15
j_call: TRBJ2-5
cdr3_nt: TGTGCCAGCAGCTCGTTACTCAGGGGTACGGAGACCCAGTACTTC
cdr3_aa: CASSSLLRGTETQYF

d_call: TRBD2
clone_size: -
v_call: TRBV4-1
cdr3_length: 20
j_call: TRBJ2-1
cdr3_nt: TGCGCCAGCAGCCACCCCGGGACTAGCGGGGGGAGAGACCGCGATAATGAGCAGTTCTTC
cdr3_aa: CASSHPGTSGGRDRDNEQFF

d_call: -
clone_size: once
v_call: TRBV19
cdr3_length: 13
j_call: TRBJ1-5
cdr3_nt: TGTGCCAGTAACCCGGGGGTAGGTCAGCCCCAGCATTTT
cdr3_aa: CASNPGVGQPQHF

d_call: -
clone_size: -
v_call: TRBV19
cdr3_length: 12
j_call: TRBJ1-3
cdr3_nt: TGTGCCAGCTCAGGGCCTGGAAACACCATATATTTT
cdr3_aa: CASSGPGNTIYF

d_call: -
clone_size: -
v_call: TRBV30
cdr3_length: 15
j_call: TRBJ1-5
cdr3_nt: TGTGCCTGGAGTGTACCGGGGATATACAATCAGCCCCAGCATTTT
cdr3_aa: CAWSVPGIYNQPQHF

d_call: TRBD1
clone_size: -
v_call: TRBV9
cdr3_length: 15
j_call: TRBJ1-3
cdr3_nt: TGTGCCAGCAGCGTAGAGGGGACAGGGGCAAACACCATATATTTT
cdr3_aa: CASSVEGTGANTIYF

d_call: TRBD2
clone_size: -
v_call: TRBV5-6
cdr3_length: 15
j_call: TRBJ2-3
cdr3_nt: TGTGCCAGCAGCGGACTAGCGGGGGGGCCAGATACGCAGTATTTT
cdr3_aa: CASSGLAGGPDTQYF

d_call: TRBD1
clone_size: -
v_call: TRBV7-3
cdr3_length: 17
j_call: TRBJ2-2
cdr3_nt: TGTGCCAGCAGCTTAATGGCGGGACAGGGCCTCGCCGGGGAGCTGTTTTTT
cdr3_aa: CASSLMAGQGLAGELFF

d_call: -
clone_size: -
v_call: TRBV19
cdr3_length: 15
j_call: TRBJ1-1
cdr3_nt: TGTGCCAGTAGTATCCCACAGGGTGTCGGGACTGAAGCTTTCTTT
cdr3_aa: CASSIPQGVGTEAFF

d_call: TRBD2
clone_size: -
v_call: TRBV4-3
cdr3_length: 16
j_call: TRBJ2-2
cdr3_nt: TGCGCCAGCAGCCAAGATCTAGCGGGGGACACCGGGGAGCTGTTTTTT
cdr3_aa: CASSQDLAGDTGELFF

d_call: -
clone_size: -
v_call: TRBV11-2
cdr3_length: 15
j_call: TRBJ2-3
cdr3_nt: TGTGCCAGCAGCTTAGGACAGGCTAGCACAGATACGCAGTATTTT
cdr3_aa: CASSLGQASTDTQYF

d_call: TRBD1
clone_size: -
v_call: TRBV7-2
cdr3_length: 13
j_call: TRBJ1-2
cdr3_nt: TGTGCCAGCAGCCTGACAGGGCACTATGGCTACACCTTC
cdr3_aa: CASSLTGHYGYTF

d_call: -
clone_size: medium-sized
v_call: TRBV5-1
cdr3_length: 16
j_call: TRBJ1-2
cdr3_nt: TGCGCCAGCAGCTTGGCCCCGAGGGCGGAGAACTATGGCTACACCTTC
cdr3_aa: CASSLAPRAENYGYTF

d_call: -
clone_size: -
v_call: TRBV5-4
cdr3_length: 15
j_call: TRBJ1-2
cdr3_nt: TGTGCCAGCAGCCCGCCTCCAGGGTCGGGCTATGGCTACACCTTC
cdr3_aa: CASSPPPGSGYGYTF

d_call: -
clone_size: -
v_call: TRBV30
cdr3_length: 12
j_call: TRBJ2-7
cdr3_nt: TGTGCCTGGAGAGGAGCCATCTACGAGCAGTACTTC
cdr3_aa: CAWRGAIYEQYF

d_call: -
clone_size: -
v_call: TRBV12-5
cdr3_length: 12
j_call: TRBJ2-7
cdr3_nt: TGTGCTAGTGGTTTGGATACCTACGAGCAGTACTTC
cdr3_aa: CASGLDTYEQYF

d_call: TRBD1
clone_size: -
v_call: TRBV27
cdr3_length: 15
j_call: TRBJ1-4
cdr3_nt: TGTGCCAGCAGCGGATACCGGACAGGGGGTGAAAAACTGTTTTTT
cdr3_aa: CASSGYRTGGEKLFF

d_call: -
clone_size: -
v_call: TRBV7-3
cdr3_length: 17
j_call: TRBJ2-2
cdr3_nt: TGTGCCAGCAGCCGCAAAGGAGGGGGCGCGAACACCGGGGAGCTGTTTTTT
cdr3_aa: CASSRKGGGANTGELFF

d_call: TRBD1
clone_size: -
v_call: TRBV10-3
cdr3_length: 13
j_call: TRBJ2-1
cdr3_nt: TGTGCCTCCGGGGCCGGGACAGTAAATGAGCAGTTCTTC
cdr3_aa: CASGAGTVNEQFF

d_call: -
clone_size: -
v_call: TRBV5-5
cdr3_length: 14
j_call: TRBJ2-7
cdr3_nt: TGTGCCAGCAGCTTGATGTACCTAACCTACGAGCAGTACTTC
cdr3_aa: CASSLMYLTYEQYF

d_call: TRBD1
clone_size: -
v_call: TRBV5-1
cdr3_length: 20
j_call: TRBJ2-6
cdr3_nt: TGCGCCAGCAGCTTGGCGGGACAGGGGGCGCTAAGGTCTGGGGCCAACGTCCTGACTTTC
cdr3_aa: CASSLAGQGALRSGANVLTF

d_call: -
clone_size: once
v_call: TRBV29-1
cdr3_length: 14
j_call: TRBJ1-1
cdr3_nt: TGCAGCGTTACGAGTCGAGGGGGGAACACTGAAGCTTTCTTT
cdr3_aa: CSVTSRGGNTEAFF

d_call: -
clone_size: -
v_call: TRBV18
cdr3_length: 15
j_call: TRBJ1-1
cdr3_nt: TGTGCCAGCTCGCAATTACAGGGTGAGGGGAGGGTCGCTTTCTTT
cdr3_aa: CASSQLQGEGRVAFF

d_call: -
clone_size: -
v_call: TRBV4-2
cdr3_length: 15
j_call: TRBJ1-1
cdr3_nt: TGTGCCAGCAGTCCCAGAGGGATGGCGAACACTGAAGCTTTCTTT
cdr3_aa: CASSPRGMANTEAFF

d_call: TRBD2
clone_size: -
v_call: TRBV19
cdr3_length: 16
j_call: TRBJ2-3
cdr3_nt: TGTGCCAGCTCTAAGATGTCTAGCGGGGGCACAGATACGCAGTATTTT
cdr3_aa: CASSKMSSGGTDTQYF

d_call: -
clone_size: -
v_call: TRBV7-8
cdr3_length: 13
j_call: TRBJ1-2
cdr3_nt: TGTGCCAGCAGCCGTGAGCGTACCTATGGCTACACCTTC
cdr3_aa: CASSRERTYGYTF